This T cell receptor beta chain was retrieved from a study of blood T cell repertoires in COVID-19. Study information: Acute and convalescent COVID-19 specimens originated in the United States, Italy and Spain. T cells, B-cell-depleted T cells, or PBMCs provided the cDNA or gDNA that served as material.

CDR1 is SGDLS, CDR2 YYNGEE, per germline. This CDR3 region has 14 residues. Trimming took off 4 bases at V and 4 bases at J, with 11 bases between the two ends. Sequenced by immunoSEQ multiplex PCR; TCRdb stores in-frame clones only, minus some. The sample lists 5,000 to 6,500 clones; approximately 90% were seen once. The source material was peripheral blood. The rearrangement joins TRBV9 to TRBJ2-2, with a possible D match to TRBD2 (6 bases). This clonotype was obtained from a human donor in a cohort sampled during active COVID-19. The CDR3 sequence: CASSRGLVTGELFF. CDR3 DNA sequence: TGTGCCAGCAGCCGGGGACTTGTCACCGGGGAGCTGTTTTTT.